Below, 12 T cell receptor beta chains from the same sample are listed, as sequenced in a study of cytomegalovirus exposure and HLA in healthy donors. Primers included in the PCR were 60 Vbeta and 13 Jbeta primers. Produced via immunoSEQ multiplex PCR; TCRdb's table is partial and in-frame only. This repertoire shows about 270,000 clones, roughly 90% found once; its top ten account for around 4%. The sequenced material came from PBMCs. Receptors were obtained from a man between 40 and 49 years old in good health and CMV-seropositive.

This clone showed up just once. This sequence joins TRBV2 and TRBJ1-4; TRBD1 might be the D (6 bases). The CDR3 sequence is 15 residues long. From germline, CDR1 is SNHLY and CDR2 FYNNEI. V was trimmed by 2 bases and J by 7 bases, leaving 14 bases between them. CDR3: CASSEFRGAGEKLFF. As DNA, the CDR3 is TGTGCCAGCAGTGAATTTCGGGGGGCGGGTGAAAAACTGTTTTTT.

V usage is TRBV4-1 and J usage is TRBJ2-1; D possibly corresponds to TRBD1 (5 bases). This CDR3 is built from 14 residues. Germline CDR1 and CDR2: MGHRA and YSYEKL. The ends were cut back, 0 bases at V and 5 bases at J, with 8 bases in the middle. CDR3 bases: TGCGCCAGCAGCCAAGAGGAAGGGGACAATGAGCAGTTCTTC. Amino acid sequence: CASSQEEGDNEQFF.

J is TRBJ2-7 and V is TRBV4-3, with 7 bases identical to TRBD1. Germline loops: CDR1 LGHNA, CDR2 YSLEER. Losses at the gene ends were 3 bases for V and 0 bases for J; bases not matched to a gene: 11. The CDR3 is 17 amino acids. CDR3 DNA sequence: TGCGCCAGCAGCCAGTACACCGGGACAGCGTTCTCCTACGAGCAGTACTTC. Amino acids: CASSQYTGTAFSYEQYF.

The chain employs TRBV4-3 and TRBJ2-1; tentative D call: TRBD2 (5 bases). V lost 0 bases, J lost 5 bases, and 8 bases lay in between. Germline CDR1 LGHNA, CDR2 YSLEER. CDR3 length: 14 residues. DNA of the CDR3: TGCGCCAGCAGCCAAGATTACGGGAACAATGAGCAGTTCTTC. Translation gives CASSQDYGNNEQFF.

The rearrangement joins TRBV4-3 to TRBJ2-3, with 7 bases lining up with TRBD2. CDR1 is LGHNA and CDR2 is YSLEER in the germline V gene. J was trimmed by 5 bases and V by 0 bases; bases with no gene match: 5. The CDR3 runs 15 residues. This CDR3 reads CASSQEAGEIDTQYF. CDR3 nucleotides: TGCGCCAGCAGCCAAGAGGCGGGAGAGATAGATACGCAGTATTTT.

V is TRBV9 and J is TRBJ2-7, with 9 bases aligning to TRBD1. V lost 4 bases to trimming and J lost 1 base; unmatched junction nucleotides: 3. Germline assignment: CDR1 SGDLS and CDR2 YYNGEE. The CDR3 covers 14 residues. The CDR3 loop reads CASSLGQGSYEQYF. The CDR3 DNA reads TGTGCCAGCAGCCTGGGACAGGGTTCCTACGAGCAGTACTTC.

The chain has TRBV10-3 and TRBJ1-4; 9 bases are shared with TRBD1. The V gene end was trimmed by 2 bases and the J gene end by 4 bases; junction bases not matched to a gene: 2. The germline gives CDR1 ENHRY, CDR2 SYGVKD. The CDR3 loop spans 15 amino acids. The CDR3 nucleotides read TGTGCCATCAGTGAGGCGGGACAGGGTAATGAAAAACTGTTTTTT. Encoded protein: CAISEAGQGNEKLFF.

The rearrangement links TRBV4-3 to TRBJ2-1; D is possibly TRBD2 (7 bases). CDR1 and CDR2 (germline): LGHNA, YSLEER. There are 16 residues in the CDR3. Trimming cost V 4 bases and J 7 bases, with 20 bases left between them. The CDR3 DNA sequence: TGCGCCAGCAGCCTCCGGGGGGCCCCCCAGCTGAATGAGCAGTTCTTC. The encoded protein is CASSLRGAPQLNEQFF.

This chain joins TRBV18 and TRBJ2-3, with 9 bases that match TRBD2. V was pared by 1 base and J by 4 bases, with 6 bases of the junction left unmatched. Per the germline V gene, CDR1 is KGHSH and CDR2 is LQKENI. The CDR3 is 16 amino acids. CDR3 bases: TGTGCCAGCTCACCACTCGCTAGCGGGAAAGCAGATACGCAGTATTTT. The encoded protein is CASSPLASGKADTQYF.

Note on this clone: Sequence at one end of the junction differs from germline and may be a read error. The chain couples TRBV7-7 to TRBJ2-7; the match to TRBD2 covers 10 bases. The CDR3 has 16 amino acids. From germline, CDR1 is SSHAT and CDR2 FNYEAQ (reference sequence). The CDR3 spells CASSLALASGGGKQYF. The CDR3 nucleotides read TGTGCTAGCAGCTTAGCGTTGGCTAGCGGGGGCGGCAAGCAGTACTTC.

This clone appeared a few times. This chain joins TRBV18 and TRBJ2-3; TRBD1 might be the D (6 bases). With 4 bases removed from V and 0 bases from J, the gap between germline ends came to 14 bases. Germline lookup yields CDR1 KGHSH and CDR2 LQKENI. The CDR3 has 16 residues. The CDR3 reads CASSQRDTASTDTQYF. The CDR3 nucleotides read TGTGCCAGCTCACAAAGGGACACGGCTAGCACAGATACGCAGTATTTT.

This chain connects TRBV5-4 to TRBJ2-2; TRBD2 might be the D (6 bases). This CDR3 contains 15 residues. The V end lost 5 bases, the J end lost 4 bases, and 15 bases lay between the germline ends. Germline CDR1 and CDR2: SGHNT and YYREEE (reference sequence). CDR3 in DNA: TGTGCCAGCAGTCCTATCGGAGCGGGCACCGGGGAGCTGTTTTTT. It codes for CASSPIGAGTGELFF. Full variable domain (rest looked up from reference TRBV5-4 and TRBJ2-2): ETGVTQSPTHLIKTRGQQVTLRCSSQSGHNTVSWYQQALGQGPQFIFQYYREEENGRGNFPPRFSGLQFPNYSSELNVNALELDDSALYLCASSPIGAGTGELFFGEGSRLTVL.